A selection of T cell receptor beta chains follows, all from one sample in a study of T cell responses to AZD1222 COVID-19 vaccine. Here immunoSEQ multiplex PCR was the method, and the copy in TCRdb shows in-frame clones only, minus some. This sample carries around 120,000 clones, roughly 90% of them seen once, and the ten largest clones take 1.1%. The specimen was peripheral blood, collected on day 0 of AZD1222 vaccination. The receptors here all came from an adult in good health. Both conserved end residues are part of each CDR3. Only some rows state a clone size, as once, few, many or a class for expanded clones.

J: TRBJ2-3
V: TRBV21-1
size: .
CDR3: CASSPFDCTDTQYF

J: TRBJ2-5
V: TRBV20-1
size: few
CDR3: CSARDQETQYF

J: TRBJ1-6
V: TRBV20-1
size: once
CDR3: CSANDGGRAHF

J: TRBJ1-5
V: TRBV2
size: .
CDR3: CASSVRGYNQPQHF

J: TRBJ1-1
V: TRBV19
size: .
CDR3: CASSHVNTEAFF

J: TRBJ1-2
V: TRBV7-8
size: .
CDR3: CASSPHRVTYGYTF

J: TRBJ1-4
V: TRBV10-2
size: .
CDR3: CASSEGPTNEKLFF

J: TRBJ2-3
V: TRBV6-5
size: .
CDR3: CASSYLAHTDTQYF

J: TRBJ1-4
V: TRBV5-1
size: .
CDR3: CASSLGTGRNEKLFF

J: TRBJ1-2
V: TRBV9
size: .
CDR3: CASSVRTADGYTF

J: TRBJ2-1
V: TRBV10-3
size: .
CDR3: CAIRGDLLGEQFF

J: TRBJ2-5
V: TRBV5-4
size: .
CDR3: CASSLGSGGGQETQYF

J: TRBJ2-5
V: TRBV21-1
size: .
CDR3: CASSNRGETQYF

J: TRBJ1-2
V: TRBV21-1
size: .
CDR3: CASSKVTGPKISYTF

J: TRBJ1-5
V: TRBV6-5
size: .
CDR3: CASSTRDSNQPQHF

J: TRBJ1-1
V: TRBV7-9
size: .
CDR3: CASSFQPTEAFF

J: TRBJ1-2
V: TRBV6-1
size: .
CDR3: CASSEVPGVNYGYTF

J: TRBJ1-1
V: TRBV6-5
size: .
CDR3: CASSYGFEAFF

J: TRBJ2-7
V: TRBV4-2
size: .
CDR3: CASSQLAGGLYEQYF

J: TRBJ2-2
V: TRBV7-9
size: .
CDR3: CASSRGGPGELFF

J: TRBJ2-7
V: TRBV5-1
size: .
CDR3: CASEPGDGRISYEQYF

J: TRBJ2-7
V: TRBV19
size: .
CDR3: CASSKGAYEQYF

J: TRBJ2-1
V: TRBV7-8
size: .
CDR3: CASSLGALRLHSYNEQFF

J: TRBJ1-6
V: TRBV4-1
size: once
CDR3: CASKRQGSSPLHF

J: TRBJ2-7
V: TRBV2
size: .
CDR3: CASRSYEQYF

J: TRBJ1-6
V: TRBV9
size: .
CDR3: CASSTTGAYNSPLHF

J: TRBJ2-7
V: TRBV19
size: .
CDR3: CASSTAGGQGVYEQYF

J: TRBJ1-1
V: TRBV3-1/TRBV3-2
size: once
CDR3: CASSQKGAIKAFF

J: TRBJ2-1
V: TRBV19
size: .
CDR3: CASRKIGGGHNEQFF

J: TRBJ2-1
V: TRBV5-8
size: .
CDR3: CASSVLSGSGSEQFF

J: TRBJ2-1
V: TRBV27
size: .
CDR3: CASSLLGGRELRDEQFF

J: TRBJ2-1
V: TRBV28
size: once
CDR3: CASDRQWVNEQFF

J: TRBJ2-2
V: TRBV30
size: .
CDR3: CAWTSGLAGGTGELFF

J: TRBJ2-5
V: TRBV5-1
size: .
CDR3: CASSLGGVQETQYF

J: TRBJ1-2
V: TRBV2
size: .
CDR3: CASSEGWISYGYTF

J: TRBJ2-4
V: TRBV6-5
size: .
CDR3: CASSNSVAKNIQYF

J: TRBJ1-1
V: TRBV14
size: once
CDR3: CASSHTGQGDTEAFF

J: TRBJ2-5
V: TRBV2
size: .
CDR3: CASSENSGTETQYF

J: TRBJ1-2
V: TRBV5-1
size: .
CDR3: CASSSTSNYGYTF

J: TRBJ2-1
V: TRBV24-1
size: .
CDR3: CATSGTSRNEQFF

J: TRBJ2-3
V: TRBV28
size: .
CDR3: CASSAPGTGTDTQYF

J: TRBJ1-5
V: TRBV6-5
size: .
CDR3: CASSYSRGQPQHF

J: TRBJ2-4
V: TRBV6-5
size: .
CDR3: CASSYSRTANIQYF

J: TRBJ2-2
V: TRBV29-1
size: .
CDR3: CSVEPRDTVTGELFF

J: TRBJ1-6
V: TRBV12-3/TRBV12-4
size: .
CDR3: CASSLARISPLHF

J: TRBJ1-1
V: TRBV19
size: .
CDR3: CASSTQMNTEAFF

J: TRBJ1-5
V: TRBV5-1
size: .
CDR3: CASSKEGGQAINQPQHF

J: TRBJ2-2
V: TRBV3-1/TRBV3-2
size: .
CDR3: CASSQGLAGVSGELFF

J: TRBJ1-1
V: TRBV6-2/TRBV6-3
size: .
CDR3: CASSQDSEAFF

J: TRBJ2-7
V: TRBV5-1
size: .
CDR3: CASSQISAAPEQYF

J: TRBJ1-4
V: TRBV27
size: .
CDR3: CASSLLTGDLNEKLFF

J: TRBJ2-1
V: TRBV2
size: .
CDR3: CASSPRLAGIYNEQFF

J: TRBJ1-2
V: TRBV5-5
size: .
CDR3: CASSGTGTALPNYGYTF

J: TRBJ2-3
V: TRBV5-6
size: .
CDR3: CASSHGITDTQYF

J: TRBJ2-7
V: TRBV5-6
size: once
CDR3: CASSAGLTYEQYF

J: TRBJ2-2
V: TRBV7-9
size: .
CDR3: CASRRGAGTGELFF

J: TRBJ2-7
V: TRBV28
size: .
CDR3: CASSLNGFSGRALDF

J: TRBJ2-1
V: TRBV20-1
size: .
CDR3: CSASGITSGRADEQFF

J: TRBJ2-1
V: TRBV27
size: .
CDR3: CACRWTSAGNEQFF